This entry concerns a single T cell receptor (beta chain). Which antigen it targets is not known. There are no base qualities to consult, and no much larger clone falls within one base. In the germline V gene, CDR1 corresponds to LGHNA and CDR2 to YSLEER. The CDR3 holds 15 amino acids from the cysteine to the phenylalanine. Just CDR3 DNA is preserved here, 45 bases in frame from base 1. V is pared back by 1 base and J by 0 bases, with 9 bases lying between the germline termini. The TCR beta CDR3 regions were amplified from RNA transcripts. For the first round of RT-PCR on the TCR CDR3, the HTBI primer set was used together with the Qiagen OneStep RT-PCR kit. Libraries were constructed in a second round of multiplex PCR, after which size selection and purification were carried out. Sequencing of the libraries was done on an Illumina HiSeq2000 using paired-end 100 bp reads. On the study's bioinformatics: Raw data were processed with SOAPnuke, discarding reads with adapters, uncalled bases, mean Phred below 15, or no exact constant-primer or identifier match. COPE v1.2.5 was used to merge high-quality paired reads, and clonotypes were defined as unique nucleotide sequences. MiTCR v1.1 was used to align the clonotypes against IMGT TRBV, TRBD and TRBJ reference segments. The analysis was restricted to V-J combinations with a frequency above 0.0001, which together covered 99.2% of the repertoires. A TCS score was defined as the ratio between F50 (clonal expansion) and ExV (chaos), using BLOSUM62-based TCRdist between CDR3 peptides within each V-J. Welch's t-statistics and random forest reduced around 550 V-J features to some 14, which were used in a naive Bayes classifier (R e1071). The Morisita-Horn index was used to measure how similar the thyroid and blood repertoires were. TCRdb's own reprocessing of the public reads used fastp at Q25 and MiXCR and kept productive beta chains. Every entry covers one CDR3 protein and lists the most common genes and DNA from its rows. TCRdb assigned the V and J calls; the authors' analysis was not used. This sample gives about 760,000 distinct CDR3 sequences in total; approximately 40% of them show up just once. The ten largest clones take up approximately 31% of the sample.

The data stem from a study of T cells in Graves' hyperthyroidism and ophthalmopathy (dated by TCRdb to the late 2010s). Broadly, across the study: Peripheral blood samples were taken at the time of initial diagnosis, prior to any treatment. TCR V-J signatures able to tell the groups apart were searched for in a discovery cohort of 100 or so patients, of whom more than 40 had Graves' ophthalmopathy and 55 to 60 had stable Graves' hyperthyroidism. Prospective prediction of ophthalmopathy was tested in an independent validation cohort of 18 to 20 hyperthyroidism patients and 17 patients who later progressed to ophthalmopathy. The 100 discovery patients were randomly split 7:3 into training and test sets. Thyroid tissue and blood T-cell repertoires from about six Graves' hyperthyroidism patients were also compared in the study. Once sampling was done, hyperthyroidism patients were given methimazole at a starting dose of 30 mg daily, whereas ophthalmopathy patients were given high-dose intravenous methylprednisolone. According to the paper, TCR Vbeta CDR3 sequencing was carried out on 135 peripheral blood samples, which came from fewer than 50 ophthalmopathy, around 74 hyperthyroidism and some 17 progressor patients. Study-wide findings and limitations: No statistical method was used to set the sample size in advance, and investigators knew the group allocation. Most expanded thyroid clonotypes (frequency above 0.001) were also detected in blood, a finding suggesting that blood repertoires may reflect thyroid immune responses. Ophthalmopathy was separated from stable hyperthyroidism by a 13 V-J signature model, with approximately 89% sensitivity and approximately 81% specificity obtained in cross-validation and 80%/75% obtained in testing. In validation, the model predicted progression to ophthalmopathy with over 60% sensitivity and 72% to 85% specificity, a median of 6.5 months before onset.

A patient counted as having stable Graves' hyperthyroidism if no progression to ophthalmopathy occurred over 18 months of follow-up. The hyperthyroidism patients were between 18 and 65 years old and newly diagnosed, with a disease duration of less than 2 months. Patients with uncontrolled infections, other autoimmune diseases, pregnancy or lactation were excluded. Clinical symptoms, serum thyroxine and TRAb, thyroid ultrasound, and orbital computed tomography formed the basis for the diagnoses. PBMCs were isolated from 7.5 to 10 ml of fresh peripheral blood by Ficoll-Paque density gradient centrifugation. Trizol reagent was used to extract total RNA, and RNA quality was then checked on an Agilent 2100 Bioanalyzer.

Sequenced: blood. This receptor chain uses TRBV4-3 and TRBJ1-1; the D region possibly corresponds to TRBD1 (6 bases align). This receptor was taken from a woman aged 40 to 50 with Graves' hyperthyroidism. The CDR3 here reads CASSQGGGLNTEAFF. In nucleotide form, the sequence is TGCGCCAGCAGCCAAGGAGGGGGGTTGAACACTGAAGCTTTCTTT.